The 23 T cell receptor beta chains reported below all come from one sample, sequenced in a study of blood T cell repertoires in COVID-19. Generated by immunoSEQ multiplex PCR, the TCRdb table keeps only in-frame clones and is missing some. The sample holds 100,000 or so clones; 85% to 95% are singletons and the top ten take roughly 4%. Sample: peripheral blood. Receptors were obtained from a woman between 45 and 60 years old in a cohort sampled during active COVID-19.

This sequence joins TRBV7-9 and TRBJ2-2; 7 bases agree with TRBD1. This CDR3 is built from 16 residues. Trimming at V came to 2 bases and at J to 0 bases, leaving 3 bases not matched to a gene. The germline CDR1 and CDR2 sequences are SEHNR and FQNEAQ (reference sequence). CDR3 loop: CASSLPGTANTGELFF. The CDR3 coding sequence is TGTGCCAGCAGCTTACCCGGGACAGCGAACACCGGGGAGCTGTTTTTT.

The chain carries TRBV6-5 and TRBJ2-2; weak D call: TRBD2 (5 bases). Germline CDR1 MNHEY, CDR2 SVGAGI. The V gene lost 3 bases and the J gene lost 6 bases, with 11 bases spanning the gap. The CDR3 covers 14 residues. The CDR3 sequence: CASSYNYGAGELFF. CDR3 DNA: TGTGCCAGCAGTTATAATTACGGGGCCGGGGAGCTGTTTTTT.

This rearrangement joins TRBV10-2 to TRBJ2-6; weak D call: TRBD2 (6 bases). Germline lookup yields CDR1 WSHSY and CDR2 SAAADI. The CDR3 totals 20 residues. V lost 3 bases and J lost 0, with 21 bases in between. The CDR3 region is CASSDGLGGALISGANVLTF. CDR3 coding DNA: TGCGCCAGCAGTGACGGGCTCGGAGGGGCACTCATCTCTGGGGCCAACGTCCTGACTTTC.

The chain carries TRBV5-1 and TRBJ2-7, with D possibly being TRBD1 (6 bases). V lost 7 bases and J lost 4, with 15 bases in between. There are 13 residues in the CDR3. CDR1 is SGHRS and CDR2 is YFSETQ in the germline V gene. In nucleotides, the CDR3 is TGCGCCAGCCAAGAACAGGGTGGGTACGAGCAGTACTTC. Translated: CASQEQGGYEQYF.

This chain connects TRBV3-1 (or the pseudogene TRBV3-2) to TRBJ2-7; weak D call: TRBD1 (5 bases). There are 14 residues in the CDR3. V lost 2 bases, J lost 1 base, and 9 bases lay in between. Germline V gene data show CDR1 as LGHDT and CDR2 as YNNKEL (reference sequence). This CDR3 is CASSQWQGSYEQYF. The CDR3 nucleotides are TGTGCCAGCAGCCAATGGCAGGGATCCTACGAGCAGTACTTC.

This chain links TRBV9 with TRBJ2-5, with 10 nucleotides matching TRBD2. J lost 2 bases, V lost 3 bases, and 7 bases had no gene match. The V gene's germline CDR1 is SGDLS and CDR2 YYNGEE. The CDR3 runs to 16 residues. The CDR3 region has the DNA TGTGCCAGCAGCGCCCATGGAGCGGGAGGGCAAGAGACCCAGTACTTC. It is translated as CASSAHGAGGQETQYF. Based on the CDR3 plus reference TRBV9 and TRBJ2-5, the full variable domain is DSGVTQTPKHLITATGQRVTLRCSPRSGDLSVYWYQQSLDQGLQFLIQYYNGEERAKGNILERFSAQQFPDLHSELNLSSLELGDSALYFCASSAHGAGGQETQYFGPGTRLLVL.

The chain joins TRBV5-6 to TRBJ2-7, with 7 nucleotides matching TRBD1. Trimming removed 4 bases from V and 3 bases from J; junction bases left unmatched: 4. This CDR3 contains 13 residues. CDR1 is SGHDT and CDR2 is YYEEEE in the germline V gene. Written as DNA, the CDR3 is TGTGCCAGCAGCCCCGACAGGGTCTACGAGCAGTACTTC. It specifies CASSPDRVYEQYF.

This sequence joins TRBV30 and TRBJ1-1; perhaps TRBD1 as D (6 bases). Trimming removed 3 bases from V and 7 bases from J, with 9 bases in between. In germline, CDR1 is GTSNPN, CDR2 SVGIG (reference sequence). The CDR3 has 11 amino acids. The CDR3 DNA follows: TGTGCCTGGAGCTGGACAGTTGAAGCTTTCTTT. Amino acid sequence: CAWSWTVEAFF.

The V gene is TRBV16, the J gene TRBJ1-3, with D perhaps matching TRBD1 (6 bases). The CDR3 totals 16 residues. CDR1 is KGHSY, CDR2 FQNENV, per germline. The germline V and J ends were trimmed by 3 bases and 0 bases, with 12 bases remaining between them. The CDR3 loop reads CASSHGTTDSGNTIYF. As DNA, the CDR3 is TGTGCCAGCAGCCATGGGACAACCGACTCTGGAAACACCATATATTTT.

This clone has just one count. J is TRBJ1-1 and V is TRBV6-5; D gene unclear. Per germline, CDR1 MNHEY and CDR2 SVGAGI. The V and J ends lost 7 bases and 4 bases respectively, with 16 bases between them. This CDR3 comprises 14 residues. The CDR3 DNA follows: TGTGCCAGCACCAGAAGGGCGGGTGCCACTGAAGCTTTCTTT. It yields the protein CASTRRAGATEAFF.

CDR3 loop: CASSLDRNNSPLHF. The DNA for the CDR3 is TGTGCCAGCAGCTTGGACAGAAATAATTCACCCCTCCACTTT. The chain links TRBV5-4 to TRBJ1-6, with unresolved D. CDR1 SGHNT and CDR2 YYREEE come from the germline V gene (reference sequence). The CDR3 is 14 residues long. Trimming shortened V by 0 bases and J by 5 bases, and 6 bases separated the two germline ends.

The chain is built from TRBV5-6 and TRBJ2-7, with TRBD2 as a possible D gene (6 bases). Trimming removed 3 bases from V and 7 bases from J, with 8 bases in between. The CDR3 consists of 11 residues. CDR1 and CDR2 from the germline V gene are SGHDT and YYEEEE. The CDR3, as DNA: TGTGCCAGCAGCTGGGGGGAAGAGCAGTACTTC. This encodes CASSWGEEQYF. Looking up the rest from reference TRBV5-6 and TRBJ2-7 gives the full variable domain: DAGVTQSPTHLIKTRGQQVTLRCSPKSGHDTVSWYQQALGQGPQFIFQYYEEEERQRGNFPDRFSGHQFPNYSSELNVNALLLGDSALYLCASSWGEEQYFGPGTRLTVT.

This CDR3 is CASSLRGVQETQYF. The CDR3, as DNA: TGTGCCAGCAGCCTGCGGGGAGTTCAAGAGACCCAGTACTTC. The chain links TRBV7-9 to TRBJ2-5; D might be TRBD2 (6 bases). The CDR3 spans 14 residues. V shed 5 bases and J shed 2 bases, with 12 bases lying between them. From germline, CDR1 is SEHNR and CDR2 FQNEAQ (reference sequence).

This chain joins TRBV9 and TRBJ2-1, with a weak D call TRBD2 (5 bases). Trimming cost V 0 bases and J 0 bases, with 13 bases left between them. Germline lookup yields CDR1 SGDLS and CDR2 YYNGEE. The CDR3 is 17 residues long. In DNA, the CDR3 is TGTGCCAGCAGCGTAGTCGGAACAGCGGTCTCCTACAATGAGCAGTTCTTC. Its protein is CASSVVGTAVSYNEQFF.

This sequence joins TRBV24-1 and TRBJ2-1, with 12 bases identical to TRBD2. This CDR3 region has 17 residues. The V gene's germline CDR1 is KGHDR and CDR2 SFDVKD. The V gene end was trimmed by 9 bases and the J gene end by 4 bases; junction bases not matched to a gene: 12. CDR3 coding DNA: TGTGCCACCCAGTCGCTAGCGGGAGGGGGTATTTACAATGAGCAGTTCTTC. Its protein is CATQSLAGGGIYNEQFF.

The chain recombines TRBV6-5 with TRBJ2-7; D is undetermined. Germline loops: CDR1 MNHEY, CDR2 SVGAGI. Trimming removed 2 bases from V and 2 bases from J, with 10 bases in between. This CDR3 comprises 14 residues. CDR3 sequence reads: CASSYGQLTYEQYF. The DNA of the CDR3 is TGTGCCAGCAGTTACGGGCAGCTCACCTACGAGCAGTACTTC.

The chain uses TRBV7-9 and TRBJ1-6, with 8 bases that match TRBD1. V lost 5 bases and J lost 5; bases outside the gene matches: 11. The CDR3 has 17 amino acids. Germline-derived CDR1 and CDR2 are SEHNR and FQNEAQ (reference sequence). The CDR3 is CASSIGQGTGNNSPLHF. CDR3 nucleotide sequence: TGTGCCAGCAGCATCGGACAGGGAACGGGAAATAATTCACCCCTCCACTTT.

This clone was detected only once. This rearrangement joins TRBV13 to TRBJ1-3, with D hard to call. V shed 1 base and J shed 1 base, with 5 bases lying between them. Germline values: CDR1 PRHDT, CDR2 FYEKMQ (reference sequence). There are 14 residues in the CDR3. The CDR3, as DNA: TGTGCCAGCAGCTTAGCGGTATCTGGAAACACCATATATTTT. This translates into CASSLAVSGNTIYF. Full variable domain (outside the CDR3, taken from reference TRBV13 and TRBJ1-3): AAGVIQSPRHLIKEKRETATLKCYPIPRHDTVYWYQQGPGQDPQFLISFYEKMQSDKGSIPDRFSAQQFSDYHSELNMSSLELGDSALYFCASSLAVSGNTIYFGEGSWLTVV.

The V and J genes are TRBV29-1 and TRBJ2-7; the match to TRBD2 covers 10 bases. The CDR3 is 14 residues long. Germline-derived CDR1 and CDR2 are SQVTM and ANQGSEA. Trimming at V came to 6 bases and at J to 4 bases, leaving 9 bases not matched to a gene. The CDR3 loop reads CSVEKREGGYEQYF. For the CDR3, the DNA is TGCAGCGTAGAAAAGCGGGAGGGCGGGTACGAGCAGTACTTC.

In DNA, the CDR3 is TGTGCCACCAGCAGAGATCCGGGTCAATACAATGAGCAGTTCTTC. Translated, it gives CATSRDPGQYNEQFF. The chain carries TRBV15 and TRBJ2-1, with D unclear. V shed 0 bases and J shed 4 bases, with 10 bases lying between them. The CDR3 consists of 15 residues. CDR1 and CDR2 from the germline V gene are LNHNV and YYDKDF (reference sequence).

The rearrangement uses TRBV7-9 and TRBJ1-6; 7 bases are shared with TRBD1. Germline CDR1 is SEHNR and CDR2 is FQNEAQ (reference sequence). Trimming removed 5 bases from V and 0 bases from J; junction bases left unmatched: 7. The CDR3 has 17 amino acids. DNA of the CDR3: TGTGCCAGCAGCCCGAGAGGGGGCCTCTCCTATAATTCACCCCTCCACTTT. Protein sequence: CASSPRGGLSYNSPLHF.

The chain recombines TRBV9 with TRBJ2-1; TRBD1 is a possible D gene (5 bases). V lost 0 bases to trimming and J lost 2 bases, with 9 bases between them. From germline, CDR1 is SGDLS and CDR2 YYNGEE. The CDR3 spans 15 residues. CDR3 protein: CASSVGRDTYNEQFF. DNA of the CDR3: TGTGCCAGCAGCGTAGGCAGGGATACCTACAATGAGCAGTTCTTC. Complete variable domain (other parts from reference TRBV9 and TRBJ2-1): DSGVTQTPKHLITATGQRVTLRCSPRSGDLSVYWYQQSLDQGLQFLIQYYNGEERAKGNILERFSAQQFPDLHSELNLSSLELGDSALYFCASSVGRDTYNEQFFGPGTRLTVL.

This chain joins TRBV7-3 and TRBJ2-7, with D possibly TRBD2 on 5 matching bases. The V gene lost 6 bases and the J gene lost 9 bases, with 15 bases spanning the gap. The CDR3 is 12 residues long. Germline assignment: CDR1 SGHTA and CDR2 FQGTGA. The CDR3 sequence: CASRLGSGGQYF. The CDR3 DNA is TGTGCCAGCAGGTTAGGGAGCGGAGGGCAGTACTTC.